This T cell receptor beta chain stems from a study of T cell responses to AZD1222 COVID-19 vaccine. General study findings and limits: The repertoires were collected only after the peak T cell response. Females made up more of the donors, who were largely white British, and clonal diversity may have come out too low.

V was clipped by 3 bases and J by 0 bases; unmatched bases: 11. The germline V gene has CDR1 SGHRS and CDR2 YFSETQ. The CDR3 loop spans 17 amino acids. Sequencing was performed with immunoSEQ multiplex PCR; in TCRdb, only in-frame clones are kept and a portion is missing. The sample consists of roughly 170,000 clones, around 94% of them appearing once. Note on this clone: Antigen specificity is unknown.

The receptor's source is an adult who received the AZD1222 COVID-19 vaccine. This sequence joins TRBV5-1 and TRBJ2-7; TRBD1 matches 8 bases. Source: peripheral blood, taken 28 days after the second AZD1222 dose. In DNA, the CDR3 is TGCGCCAGCAGCTCGATGACGGGACAGGAGAGCTCCTACGAGCAGTACTTC. Its protein product is CASSSMTGQESSYEQYF.